This passage covers 9 T cell receptor beta chains from one sample sequenced in a study of blood T cell repertoires in COVID-19. Repertoires were generated with immunoSEQ multiplex PCR, while TCRdb's copy carries only in-frame clones and drops some. The data contain about 120,000 clones, approximately 84% of them singletons. Sequencing was done on a sample of peripheral blood. The receptors shown here come from a man between 70 and 80 years old with active or convalescent COVID-19.

This clone was counted once. The chain links TRBV10-2 to TRBJ2-7; TRBD2 matches at 10 bases. CDR3 length: 15 amino acids. Trimming cost V 10 bases and J 0 bases; bases outside gene matches: 9. The V gene's germline CDR1 is WSHSY and CDR2 SAAADI. In DNA form, the CDR3 reads TGCGCCACCGACTCTAGCGGGGGAAGCTCCTACGAGCAGTACTTC. Translated, it gives CATDSSGGSSYEQYF.

The CDR3 here is CASSIDRGEGGYTF. The CDR3 DNA is TGTGCCAGTAGTATAGATCGTGGGGAGGGAGGCTACACCTTC. The chain recombines TRBV19 with TRBJ1-2; D unresolved. V was clipped by 0 bases and J by 8 bases, with 13 bases between them. The length of the CDR3 is 14 residues. The germline CDR1 and CDR2 sequences are LNHDA and SQIVND (reference sequence).

This clone appeared many times. V is TRBV5-1 and J is TRBJ2-1; 9 positions match TRBD2. Germline V CDR1 and CDR2: SGHRS, YFSETQ. After removal of 0 bases from V and 9 bases from J, the junction contained 4 bases not matched to a gene. CDR3 size: 14 residues. CDR3 DNA sequence: TGCGCCAGCAGCTTGGAAGCGGGGGGCCGTGAGCAGTTCTTC. Translated: CASSLEAGGREQFF.

The count of this clone is one. The rearrangement uses TRBV28 and TRBJ2-7; no firm D call. V was clipped by 6 bases and J by 2 bases, with 11 bases between them. The CDR3 runs 13 residues. Per the germline V gene, CDR1 is MDHEN and CDR2 is SYDVKM. As DNA, the CDR3 is TGTGCCAGCAGCTTCAGCGCTACCTACGAGCAGTACTTC. Protein: CASSFSATYEQYF.

The V gene is TRBV9, the J gene TRBJ1-3, with D unresolved. The germline V gene encodes CDR1 SGDLS and CDR2 YYNGEE. CDR3 length: 14 amino acids. The V end was cut by 0 bases, the J end by 4 bases, with 8 bases between. The CDR3 DNA follows: TGTGCCAGCAGCGTAGCTACGTGGGGAAACACCATATATTTT. Its translation: CASSVATWGNTIYF. The full variable domain, completed using reference TRBV9 and TRBJ1-3, is DSGVTQTPKHLITATGQRVTLRCSPRSGDLSVYWYQQSLDQGLQFLIQYYNGEERAKGNILERFSAQQFPDLHSELNLSSLELGDSALYFCASSVATWGNTIYFGEGSWLTVV.

V is TRBV7-9 and J is TRBJ2-1, with 10 bases lining up with TRBD1. V lost 3 bases, J lost 8 bases, and 7 bases stayed unmatched. Looked up from germline, CDR1 is SEHNR and CDR2 is FQNEAQ (reference sequence). The CDR3 length is 15 residues. The CDR3 DNA is TGTGCCAGCAGCTTGAGACAGGGGGCGACCGATGAGCAGTTCTTC. This gives the protein CASSLRQGATDEQFF.

The chain couples TRBV6-2 or TRBV6-3 to TRBJ1-2, with TRBD1 matching over 9 bases. This CDR3 contains 13 residues. CDR1 is MNHEY and CDR2 is SVGEGT in the germline V gene. J lost 6 bases, V lost 4 bases, and 3 bases had no gene match. The CDR3 region is CASSWGQGDGYTF. In DNA, the CDR3 is TGTGCCAGCAGTTGGGGACAGGGAGATGGCTACACCTTC.

The rearrangement joins TRBV7-9 to TRBJ1-2; a weak D match, TRBD1 (5 bases). The CDR3 totals 13 residues. The V end lost 10 bases, the J end lost 8 bases, and 20 bases lay between the germline ends. Germline loops: CDR1 SEHNR, CDR2 FQNEAQ (reference sequence). CDR3 DNA sequence: TGTGCCAACGCACAGGTACCTATATTCGGCTACACCTTC. The encoded protein is CANAQVPIFGYTF.

V usage is TRBV5-6 and J usage is TRBJ2-7, with TRBD1 matching over 7 bases. From germline, CDR1 is SGHDT and CDR2 YYEEEE. With V trimmed by 4 bases and J by 2 bases, 3 bases remained unmatched. The CDR3 runs to 13 residues. The CDR3 region has the DNA TGTGCCAGCAGCCTGGACAGGACCTACGAGCAGTACTTC. Amino acids: CASSLDRTYEQYF.